Sequencing of this T cell receptor (beta chain) was carried out in a study of blood T cells in healthy people across ages. Primed by a sample-barcoded 5' primer and a J-beta primer mix, a second PCR proceeded for about 6 to 12 cycles. In TCRdb, the 5' RACE reads were re-called with MiXCR into one record per CDR3 protein. This sample yields approximately 2,000,000 distinct CDR3 sequences, of which 35% to 50% are seen a single time; 20% to 25% belongs to the top ten. A single count supports this clonotype. The target antigen is unknown. The study's findings and limits: Reliance upon unsorted PBMCs precluded definitive naive versus antigen-experienced comparison.

PBMCs numbering at least 6.5 million were isolated per sample. This CDR3 has 14 amino acids. V lost 6 bases to trimming and J lost 5 bases, with 17 bases between them. Germline loops: CDR1 SGHTA, CDR2 FQGNSA. This TCR derives from a human donor in good health. Sequenced material: blood. The rearrangement joins TRBV7-2 to TRBJ2-7, with D tentatively TRBD2 (7 bases). The CDR3 nucleotides are TGTGCCAGCAGTCCGTGGGGGGGGCGCGACGAGCAGTACTTC. Translated, it gives CASSPWGGRDEQYF.